This T cell receptor (beta chain) appears in the sequencing data of a study of blood T cells in healthy people across ages. Study-wide results and limits: Fewer expanded clones and more diversity marked long-lived versus aged donors. Per million T cells, the diversity of TCR beta decreased roughly linearly as age advanced.

The donors, aged roughly 6 to 100, were healthy Caucasians from Russia. Per sample, at least 5 micrograms of total RNA were extracted. Trimming at V came to 5 bases and at J to 11 bases, leaving 6 bases not matched to a gene. This CDR3 contains 12 residues. A sample-barcoded 5' primer and a J-beta primer mix were used in a second PCR of roughly 7 to 12 cycles. In TCRdb, the 5' RACE reads were re-called with MiXCR into one record per CDR3 protein. This sample has around 1,500,000 distinct CDR3 sequences, with 25% to 30% found just once. A note on this clonotype: Its antigen is unknown.

This sequence originates from a woman aged 30 to 39 in good health. Sequenced input: blood. The chain combines TRBV12-3 or TRBV12-4 with TRBJ2-1, with 7 bases aligning to TRBD2. CDR3 nucleotides: TGTGCCAGCAGTCCCTCTAGCGGCAAGCAGTTCTTC. Its translation is CASSPSSGKQFF.